The T cell receptor (beta chain) under discussion was sequenced for a study of blood T cell repertoires in COVID-19. At the level of the study: T cells, B-cell-depleted T cells, or PBMCs supplied cDNA or gDNA.

CDR3 size: 13 residues. The V end was cut by 6 bases, the J end by 9 bases, with 17 bases between. In the authors' methods: Scientists estimated how many nucleated cells there were by amplifying reference gene primers. Sequenced by immunoSEQ multiplex PCR; TCRdb stores in-frame clones only, minus some. V and J calls and clone size come straight from that table; D and trimming were deduced from the DNA. Of fewer than 65,000 clones in the sample, under 95% were seen once. The chain has TRBV12-3 or TRBV12-4 and TRBJ1-2, with D tentatively TRBD1 (5 bases). The receptor was isolated from a man in his forties or fifties with acute or convalescent COVID-19. Sequencing input: peripheral blood. CDR3 region: CASSPGGGGSYTF. CDR3 DNA: TGTGCCAGCAGCCCGGGCGGGGGTGGTAGCTACACCTTC.